This entry concerns a single TCR beta chain. This specimen belongs to a study of T-cell reconstitution after alpha-beta-depleted transplantation in children. Molecular barcoding with unique molecular identifiers was used for the TCRbeta library. TCRdb recomputed calls from the PCR reads with MiXCR, one row per CDR3 protein. The table includes around 370,000 distinct CDR3 sequences, about a tenth detected once. The material sequenced was PBMCs from the stem cell graft donor, taken from the stem cell graft. The TCR was taken from a human donor who donated a stem cell graft to a child with acute lymphoblastic leukemia.

The DNA of the CDR3 is TGTGCCAGCAGCTTAGAGATCGGGGGCGATGAGCAGTTCTTC. Translating gives CASSLEIGGDEQFF. The V call is TRBV11-2, the J call TRBJ2-1; D tentatively reads TRBD1 or TRBD2 (6 bases each). The length of the CDR3 is 14 residues. V was shortened by 0 bases and J by 8 bases, with 11 bases between the two germline ends. The germline CDR1 and CDR2 sequences are SGHAT and FQNNGV.